The clone carrying this TCR beta chain showed up just a few times. One end of the junction varies from germline; a read error may be responsible. Via MiXCR, TCRdb re-called the 5' RACE reads, giving one row per CDR3 protein. The table shows about 76,000 distinct CDR3 sequences, with over 9% occurring only once. The sample comes from a study of early T cells in non-severe SARS-CoV-2 infection. This CDR3 has 15 residues. Looked up from germline, CDR1 is MNHEY and CDR2 is SVGEGT. The chain uses TRBV6-2 or TRBV6-3 and TRBJ2-2; 7 bases align to TRBD1. The source of this sequence is an adult who was a healthcare worker with PCR-confirmed SARS-CoV-2 infection or an uninfected control (not recorded which). The sample comprised whole blood. The CDR3 region has the DNA TGTGCCAGCAGTTACGTACAGGGGAGCACCGGCGAGCTGTTTTTT. Protein product: CASSYVQGSTGELFF.